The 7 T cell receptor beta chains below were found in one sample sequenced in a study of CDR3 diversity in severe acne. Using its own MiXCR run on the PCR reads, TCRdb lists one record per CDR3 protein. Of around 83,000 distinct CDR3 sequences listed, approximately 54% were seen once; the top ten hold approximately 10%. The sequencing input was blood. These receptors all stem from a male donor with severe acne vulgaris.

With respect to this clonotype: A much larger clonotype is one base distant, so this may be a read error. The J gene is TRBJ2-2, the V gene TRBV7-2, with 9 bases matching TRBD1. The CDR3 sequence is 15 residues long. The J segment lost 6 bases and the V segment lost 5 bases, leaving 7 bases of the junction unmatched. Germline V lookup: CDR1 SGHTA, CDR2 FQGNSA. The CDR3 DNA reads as TGTGCCAGCAGCGTTGCAAGGACAGGGGCCGGGGAGCTGTTTTTT. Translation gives CASSVARTGAGELFF. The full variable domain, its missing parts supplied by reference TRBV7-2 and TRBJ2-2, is GAGVSQSPSNKVTEKGKDVELRCDPISGHTALYWYRQSLGQGLEFLIYFQGNSAPDKSGLPSDRFSAERTGGSVSTLTIQRTQQEDSAVYLCASSVARTGAGELFFGEGSRLTVL.

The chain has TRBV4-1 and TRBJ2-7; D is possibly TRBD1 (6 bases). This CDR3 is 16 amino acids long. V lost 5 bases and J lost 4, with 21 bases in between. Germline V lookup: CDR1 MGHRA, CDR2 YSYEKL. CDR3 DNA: TGCGCCAGCAGCTTCCGACAGGACCCAAGTCAGTACGAGCAGTACTTC. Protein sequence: CASSFRQDPSQYEQYF.

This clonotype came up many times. The CDR3 DNA follows: TGTGCCAGCAGTTTCCGGCGGACTAGCATGTTCCACGAGCAGTACTTC. It is translated as CASSFRRTSMFHEQYF. This rearrangement joins TRBV28 to TRBJ2-7; 8 bases match TRBD2. This CDR3 is 16 amino acids long. V shed 3 bases and J 5 bases; nucleotides not matched to a gene: 12. Germline loops: CDR1 MDHEN, CDR2 SYDVKM.

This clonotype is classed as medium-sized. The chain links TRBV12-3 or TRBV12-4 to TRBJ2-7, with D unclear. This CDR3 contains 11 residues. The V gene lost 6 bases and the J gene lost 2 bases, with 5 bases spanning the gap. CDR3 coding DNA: TGTGCCAGCAGCTCGACCTACGAGCAGTACTTC. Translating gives CASSSTYEQYF.

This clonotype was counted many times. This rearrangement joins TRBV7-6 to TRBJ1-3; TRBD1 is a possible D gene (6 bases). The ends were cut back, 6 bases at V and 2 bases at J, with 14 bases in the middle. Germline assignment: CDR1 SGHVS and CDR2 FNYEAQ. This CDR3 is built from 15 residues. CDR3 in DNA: TGTGCCAGCAGTTACAGGGAAGGCCCTGGAAACACCATATATTTT. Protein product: CASSYREGPGNTIYF.

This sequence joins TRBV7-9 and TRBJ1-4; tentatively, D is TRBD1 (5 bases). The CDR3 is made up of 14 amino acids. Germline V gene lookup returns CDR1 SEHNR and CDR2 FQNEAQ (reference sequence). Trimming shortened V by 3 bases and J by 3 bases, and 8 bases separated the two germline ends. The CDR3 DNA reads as TGTGCCAGCAGCTTGGGGCGGGCTAATGAAAAACTGTTTTTT. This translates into CASSLGRANEKLFF.

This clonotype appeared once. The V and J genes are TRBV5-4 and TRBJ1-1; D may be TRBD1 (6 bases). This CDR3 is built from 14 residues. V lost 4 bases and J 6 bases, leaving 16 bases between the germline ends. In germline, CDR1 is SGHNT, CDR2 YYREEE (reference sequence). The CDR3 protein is CASSLQGNMAEAFF. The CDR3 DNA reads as TGTGCCAGCAGCCTACAGGGTAATATGGCTGAAGCTTTCTTT.